What follows describes a single T cell receptor beta chain. This clone turned up a few times. Its antigen is currently not known. Per-base quality was not reported, and no clone a single base away is much larger than it. Other nucleotide sequences from this sample produce the same CDR3. The sample comes from a study of OX40 agonist ivuxolimab in advanced cancers. For the wider study: The costimulatory receptor OX40 (CD134) was targeted by ivuxolimab, a fully human IgG2 agonistic monoclonal antibody. Peripheral TCRbeta sequencing aimed to test whether ivuxolimab altered TCR sequence diversity and caused clonal T-cell expansion. Patients were allowed to have had prior anti-PD-1, anti-PD-L1 or anti-CTLA-4 therapy, and 40% of the dose-escalation patients had previously received checkpoint inhibitors. Partial responses occurred in three dose-escalation patients: two with cutaneous melanoma and one with hepatocellular carcinoma. Among the 50 to 55 dose-escalation patients, some 20 had hepatocellular carcinoma, roughly 15 melanoma, 9 renal cell carcinoma and 9 head and neck cancer. The dose-escalation cohort was about 87% male with a mean age of 60 years, ranging from roughly 20 to 80. Intravenous ivuxolimab was administered to patients every 2 weeks at six dose levels: 0.01, 0.1, 0.3, 1.5, 3 and 10 mg/kg. The paper describes the monotherapy dose-escalation part (N ≈ 50 patients) of the phase I trial of ivuxolimab.

The germline V gene provides CDR1 KGHSH and CDR2 LQKENI. Trimming takes 6 bases off V and 1 base off J; junction bases not matched to a gene: 5. The CDR3 covers 15 residues, taking in both the cysteine and the phenylalanine. The kept DNA is CDR3 alone, 45 bases in frame from the first base. The trial excluded patients who had a history of autoimmune disease or were on systemic immunosuppression. Peripheral blood for TCR sequencing was collected from all dose cohorts at baseline, on cycle 4 day 1, and on cycle 7 day 1. The samples were taken from a phase I, first-in-human, multicenter, open-label dose-escalation trial of ivuxolimab. Adults with locally advanced or metastatic melanoma, renal cell, hepatocellular, or head and neck squamous cell carcinoma were enrolled in the trial. CD4+ and CD8+ T cells were sorted separately from peripheral blood before TCR sequencing. The research as a whole found: Clonal expansion of both CD4+ and CD8+ blood T cells was observed from baseline to week 6 at doses 0.1 to 3.0 mg/kg. In the 0.1-3.0 mg/kg groups, partial responders were among the patients with the lowest normalized peripheral clonal expansion, particularly in CD8+ T cells. After ivuxolimab, CD8+ T cells had more expanded clones than CD4+ T cells on average. Which antigens the clonally expanded peripheral T cells were specific for was not determined. Low levels of normalized T-cell clonal expansion were also shown by some nonresponding patients.

To sequence the TCRbeta CDR3 region, genomic DNA was isolated from the sorted cells. TCRbeta CDR3 regions were sequenced using the immunoSEQ Assay. As stored in TCRdb, this immuneACCESS dataset retains in-frame rearrangements with V and J assigned. A fraction of the clones does not appear; measured against another copy, unresolved V genes explain less than half of the discrepancy, and the remainder lacks a known reason. The sample records roughly 110,000 clones, 75% to 95% of which are singletons. The ten largest clones take up about 1.2% of the sample. This receptor was identified in an adult with an advanced solid tumor such as melanoma, head and neck, liver or kidney cancer. Sequencing was performed on CD4+ or CD8+ T cells sorted from blood, taken in a trial of the OX40 agonist ivuxolimab. In this chain, TRBV18 is recombined with TRBJ1-5; a stretch of 8 junction bases matches TRBD1. CDR3 protein: CASSPGQGSNQPQHF. Here is the DNA: TGTGCCAGCTCCCCCGGACAGGGAAGCAATCAGCCCCAGCATTTT.